This T cell receptor (beta chain) was observed in a study of response to subunit inactivated influenza vaccine. Study outcomes and limitations: The study's authors posited that every seasonal influenza vaccination enlists few new T cells.

Each CDR3 protein gets one entry after TCRdb re-called the RT-PCR reads with MiXCR. Here the sample spans approximately 530,000 distinct CDR3 sequences, around 8% being singletons. This clonotype was recorded a few times. Antigen specificity is unknown. Germline V CDR1 and CDR2: SSHAT, FNYEAQ (reference sequence). Trimming took 5 bases from V and 6 from J, leaving 11 bases between them. The CDR3 covers 13 residues. The TCR was taken from a man aged 50 to 69 who received an inactivated influenza vaccine. Here the sequenced sample was PBMCs from blood, taken less than 30 months after vaccination. The chain recombines TRBV7-7 with TRBJ2-1; D gene unclear. The CDR3 reads CASSAPPSNEQFF. As DNA, the CDR3 is TGTGCCAGCAGCGCGCCCCCCAGCAATGAGCAGTTCTTC.